This T cell receptor (beta chain) was profiled in a study of T cell responses to AZD1222 COVID-19 vaccine (dated by TCRdb to about 2021). As for the study more broadly: AZD1222 recipients with second doses at about 4 weeks or about 12 weeks were pooled, because spike-specific TCR depth and breadth did not differ between schedules. TCR sequencing covered over 230 trial participants: about 210 given two doses of AZD1222 and 26 given two doses of MenACWY control vaccine. Trial participants were enrolled by age into subgroups of 18-55, 56-69 and 70-plus years, and about 150, 27 and 61 TCR-sequenced participants, respectively, were included in these subgroups.

Broader findings and caveats from the paper: After two AZD1222 doses, spike-specific TCR breadth and depth were significantly higher than at day 0 and than in MenACWY recipients. Reportedly, close to half of the unique spike-specific TCRs recognized epitopes lying outside the regions that are mutated in the B.1.351 and B.1.1.7 variants. The vaccine-associated CD4 TCRs covered the entire spike protein, and the dominant responses fell in regions 160-218 and 743-854. Participants were mostly white British and included more females than males, and it was suggested by the authors that clonal diversity may have been underestimated. Conclusions about previously exposed vaccinees are limited, since just five to seven AZD1222 recipients were seropositive for SARS-CoV-2 at baseline. Because no day 14 peak-response samples were available, the repertoires could be characterized only after the peak T cell response. In the small 56-69-year group, the increase in depth fell short of significance, most likely because of low power.

Regarding this clone: This clone's antigen is unknown. One base away there is no much larger clone; base qualities are not given.

V lost 2 bases and J lost 2 bases, and the count of bases not matched to a germline gene is 6. The germline V gene specifies KGHDR as CDR1 and SFDVKD as CDR2. There are 18 amino acids in the CDR3, from cysteine to phenylalanine inclusive. Solely the CDR3 DNA is kept, with 54 bases framed from the first base. The meaning of the sample's time point label: baseline before first vaccination. Vaccinee samples were obtained from the UK trials COV001 and COV002, which included a single-blind randomized controlled phase 2/3 trial of AZD1222 (ChAdOx1 nCoV-19) in healthy adults. Trial participant PBMC samples were collected at day 0 and day 28 after the second dose for TCRbeta chain sequencing. The CDR3 regions of human TCRbeta chains were subjected to immunosequencing. From the authors' description of their analysis: TCRs in the repertoires were matched against a reference library of SARS-CoV-2-specific TCRs that had been generated with the MIRA antigen-specificity platform. Breadth meant the fraction of unique TCRs that were SARS-CoV-2-associated, whereas depth meant the fraction of total T cells that were SARS-CoV-2-associated. Using the MIRA data, each spike-specific TCR was assigned both to the spike region to which the TCR was reactive and to a CD4 or CD8 class. Log10-transformed breadth and depth values were compared by one-way ANOVA with Sidak's multiple comparisons tests. TCRdb retrieved this table from immuneACCESS and kept in-frame rearrangements only. Not all clones are present; in checked studies, unresolved V genes account for under half, and no reason is known for the remainder. That table is the source of V, J and clone size, and D and trimming were worked out from the DNA. This sample lists 150,000 to 200,000 clones; about 90% were detected once. The ten top clones hold 1.3% of the sample.

The chain is made from TRBV24-1 and TRBJ2-3; the junction holds 13 bases that match TRBD2. The receptor comes from an adult in good health. Source: peripheral blood, taken on day 0 of AZD1222 vaccination. The sequence in DNA is TGTGCCACCAGTGATTCTGGACTAGCGGGGGACTCCACAGATACGCAGTATTTT. It is translated as CATSDSGLAGDSTDTQYF.